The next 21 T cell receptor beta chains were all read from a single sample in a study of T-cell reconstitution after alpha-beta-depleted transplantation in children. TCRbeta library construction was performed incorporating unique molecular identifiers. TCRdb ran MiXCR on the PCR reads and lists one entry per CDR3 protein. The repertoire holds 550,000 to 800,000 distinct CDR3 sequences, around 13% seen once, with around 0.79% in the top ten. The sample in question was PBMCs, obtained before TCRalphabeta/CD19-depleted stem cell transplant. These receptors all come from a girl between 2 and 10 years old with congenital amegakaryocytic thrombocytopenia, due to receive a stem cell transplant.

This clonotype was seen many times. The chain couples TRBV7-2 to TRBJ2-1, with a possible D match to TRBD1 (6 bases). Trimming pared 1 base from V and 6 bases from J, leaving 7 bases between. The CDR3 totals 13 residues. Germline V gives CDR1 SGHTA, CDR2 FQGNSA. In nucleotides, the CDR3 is TGTGCCAGCAGCTTAGTGGGGGCCAATGAGCAGTTCTTC. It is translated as CASSLVGANEQFF. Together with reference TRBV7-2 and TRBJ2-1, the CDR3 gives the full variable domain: GAGVSQSPSNKVTEKGKDVELRCDPISGHTALYWYRQSLGQGLEFLIYFQGNSAPDKSGLPSDRFSAERTGGSVSTLTIQRTQQEDSAVYLCASSLVGANEQFFGPGTRLTVL.

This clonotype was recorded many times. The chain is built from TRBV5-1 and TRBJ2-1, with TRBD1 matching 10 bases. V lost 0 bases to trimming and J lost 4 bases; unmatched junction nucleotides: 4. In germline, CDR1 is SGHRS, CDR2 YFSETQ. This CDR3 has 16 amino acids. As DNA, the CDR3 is TGCGCCAGCAGCTTGGATCCGGGACAGGGGTACAATGAGCAGTTCTTC. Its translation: CASSLDPGQGYNEQFF. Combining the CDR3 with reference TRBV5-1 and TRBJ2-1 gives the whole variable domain KAGVTQTPRYLIKTRGQQVTLSCSPISGHRSVSWYQQTPGQGLQFLFEYFSETQRNKGNFPGRFSGRQFSNSRSEMNVSTLELGDSALYLCASSLDPGQGYNEQFFGPGTRLTVL.

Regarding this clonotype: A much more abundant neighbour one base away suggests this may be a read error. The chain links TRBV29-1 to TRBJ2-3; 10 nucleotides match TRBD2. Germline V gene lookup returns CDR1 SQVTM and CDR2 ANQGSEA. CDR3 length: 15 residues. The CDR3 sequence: CSVEGLAGGTDTLYF. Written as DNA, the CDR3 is TGCAGCGTTGAAGGGTTAGCGGGAGGCACAGATACGCTGTATTTT.

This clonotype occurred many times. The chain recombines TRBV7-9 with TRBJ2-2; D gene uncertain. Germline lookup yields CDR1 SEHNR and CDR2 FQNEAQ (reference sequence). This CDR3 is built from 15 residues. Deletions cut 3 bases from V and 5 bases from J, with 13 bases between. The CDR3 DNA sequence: TGTGCCAGCAGCTTTTCGGGCCCGAGAACCGGGGAGCTGTTTTTT. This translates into CASSFSGPRTGELFF.

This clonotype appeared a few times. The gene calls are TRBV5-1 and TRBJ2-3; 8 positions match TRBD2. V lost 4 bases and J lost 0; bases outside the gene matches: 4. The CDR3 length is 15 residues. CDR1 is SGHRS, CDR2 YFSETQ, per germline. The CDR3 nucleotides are TGCGCCAGCAGCCCGCGGACTAGCAGCACAGATACGCAGTATTTT. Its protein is CASSPRTSSTDTQYF.

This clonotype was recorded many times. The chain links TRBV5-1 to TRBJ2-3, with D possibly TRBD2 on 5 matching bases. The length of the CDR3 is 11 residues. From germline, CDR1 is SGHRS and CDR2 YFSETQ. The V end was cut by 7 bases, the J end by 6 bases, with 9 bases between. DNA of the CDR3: TGCGCCAGCCGGGGAACGGATACGCAGTATTTT. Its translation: CASRGTDTQYF. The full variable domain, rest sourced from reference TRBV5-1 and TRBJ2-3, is KAGVTQTPRYLIKTRGQQVTLSCSPISGHRSVSWYQQTPGQGLQFLFEYFSETQRNKGNFPGRFSGRQFSNSRSEMNVSTLELGDSALYLCASRGTDTQYFGPGTRLTVL.

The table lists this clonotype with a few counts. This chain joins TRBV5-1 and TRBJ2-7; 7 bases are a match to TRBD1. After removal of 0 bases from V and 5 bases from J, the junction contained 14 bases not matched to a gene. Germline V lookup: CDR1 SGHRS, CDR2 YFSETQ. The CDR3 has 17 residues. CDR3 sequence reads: CASSLGRRDRDSNEQYF. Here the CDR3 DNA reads TGCGCCAGCAGCTTGGGTCGTAGAGACAGGGACAGCAACGAGCAGTACTTC. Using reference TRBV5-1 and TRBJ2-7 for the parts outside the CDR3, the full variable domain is KAGVTQTPRYLIKTRGQQVTLSCSPISGHRSVSWYQQTPGQGLQFLFEYFSETQRNKGNFPGRFSGRQFSNSRSEMNVSTLELGDSALYLCASSLGRRDRDSNEQYFGPGTRLTVT.

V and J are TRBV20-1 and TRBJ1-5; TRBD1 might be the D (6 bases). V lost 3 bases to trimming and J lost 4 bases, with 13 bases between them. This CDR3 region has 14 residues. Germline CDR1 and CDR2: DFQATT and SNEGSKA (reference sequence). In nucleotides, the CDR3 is TGCAGTGCTAGCGGGGGGCTCCCTAATCAGCCCCAGCATTTT. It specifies CSASGGLPNQPQHF.

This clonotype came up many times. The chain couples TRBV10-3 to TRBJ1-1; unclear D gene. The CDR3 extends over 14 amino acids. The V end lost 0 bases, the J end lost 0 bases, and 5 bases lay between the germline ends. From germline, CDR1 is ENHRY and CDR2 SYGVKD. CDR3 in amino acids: CAISESPMNTEAFF. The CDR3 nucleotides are TGTGCCATCAGTGAGTCGCCGATGAACACTGAAGCTTTCTTT.

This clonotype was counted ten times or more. The CDR3 sequence is CASSYKGAMYNEQFF. CDR3 nucleotides: TGTGCCAGCAGTTACAAGGGAGCAATGTACAATGAGCAGTTCTTC. The rearrangement uses TRBV6-5 and TRBJ2-1, with a tentative D call TRBD2 (5 bases). Germline CDR1 is MNHEY and CDR2 is SVGAGI. This CDR3 is 15 amino acids long. The V gene lost 2 bases and the J gene lost 4 bases, with 12 bases spanning the gap.

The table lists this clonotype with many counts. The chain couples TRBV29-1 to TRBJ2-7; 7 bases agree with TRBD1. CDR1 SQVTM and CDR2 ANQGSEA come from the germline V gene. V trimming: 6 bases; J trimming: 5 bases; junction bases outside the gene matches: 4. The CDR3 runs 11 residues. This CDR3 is CSVPQGDEQYF. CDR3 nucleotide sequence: TGCAGCGTCCCTCAGGGGGACGAGCAGTACTTC.

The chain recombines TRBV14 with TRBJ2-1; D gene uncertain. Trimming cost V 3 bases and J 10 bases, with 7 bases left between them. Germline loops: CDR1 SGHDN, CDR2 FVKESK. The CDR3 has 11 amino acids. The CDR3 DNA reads TGTGCCAGCAGCCATTATGAGGAGCAGTTCTTC. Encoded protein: CASSHYEEQFF.

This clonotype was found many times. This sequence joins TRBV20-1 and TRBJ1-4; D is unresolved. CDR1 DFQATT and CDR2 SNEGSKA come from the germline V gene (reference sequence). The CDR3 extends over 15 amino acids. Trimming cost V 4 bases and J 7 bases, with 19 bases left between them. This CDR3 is CSAILLDTAPEKLFF. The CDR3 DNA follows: TGCAGTGCTATCCTCCTTGACACCGCCCCTGAAAAACTGTTTTTT.

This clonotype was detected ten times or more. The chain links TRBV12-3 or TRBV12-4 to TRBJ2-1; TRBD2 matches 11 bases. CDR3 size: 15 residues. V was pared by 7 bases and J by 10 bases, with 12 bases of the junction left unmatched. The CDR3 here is CASTQHVTSGREQFF. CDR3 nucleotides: TGTGCCAGCACCCAGCACGTTACTAGCGGGAGAGAGCAGTTCTTC.

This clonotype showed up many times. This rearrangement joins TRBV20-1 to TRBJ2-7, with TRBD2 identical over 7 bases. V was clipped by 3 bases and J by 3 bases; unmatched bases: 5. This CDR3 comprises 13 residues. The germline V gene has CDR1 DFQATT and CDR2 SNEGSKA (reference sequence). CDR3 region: CSASVPSGYEQYF. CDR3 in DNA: TGCAGTGCTAGTGTTCCTAGCGGCTACGAGCAGTACTTC.

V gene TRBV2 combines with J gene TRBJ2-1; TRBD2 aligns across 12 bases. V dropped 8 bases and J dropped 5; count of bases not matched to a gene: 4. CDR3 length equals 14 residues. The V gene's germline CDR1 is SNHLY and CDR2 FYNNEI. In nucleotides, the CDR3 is TGTGCCAGCGTTGGACTAGCGGGACACAATGAGCAGTTCTTC. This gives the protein CASVGLAGHNEQFF.

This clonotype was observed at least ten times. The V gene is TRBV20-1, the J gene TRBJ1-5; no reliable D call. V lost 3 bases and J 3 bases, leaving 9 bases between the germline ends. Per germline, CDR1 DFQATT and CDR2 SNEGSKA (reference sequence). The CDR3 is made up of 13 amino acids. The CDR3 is CSASNQVNQPQHF. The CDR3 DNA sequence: TGCAGTGCTAGTAACCAGGTCAATCAGCCCCAGCATTTT.

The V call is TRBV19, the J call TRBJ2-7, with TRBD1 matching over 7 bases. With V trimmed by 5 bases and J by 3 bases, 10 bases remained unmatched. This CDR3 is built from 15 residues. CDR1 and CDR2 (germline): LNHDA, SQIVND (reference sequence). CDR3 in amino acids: CASSADRDRLYEQYF. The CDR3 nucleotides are TGTGCCAGTAGTGCAGACAGGGACCGGCTCTACGAGCAGTACTTC.

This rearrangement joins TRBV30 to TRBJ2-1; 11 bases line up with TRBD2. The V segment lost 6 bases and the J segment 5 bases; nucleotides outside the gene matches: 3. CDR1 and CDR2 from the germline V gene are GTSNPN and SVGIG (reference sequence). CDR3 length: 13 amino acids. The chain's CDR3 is CACPGLADNEQFF. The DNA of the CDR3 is TGTGCCTGCCCGGGACTAGCGGACAATGAGCAGTTCTTC. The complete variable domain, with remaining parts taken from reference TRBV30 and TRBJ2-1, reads SQTIHQWPATLVQPVGSPLSLECTVEGTSNPNLYWYRQAAGRGLQLLFYSVGIGQISSEVPQNLSASRPQDRQFILSSKKLLLSDSGFYLCACPGLADNEQFFGPGTRLTVL.

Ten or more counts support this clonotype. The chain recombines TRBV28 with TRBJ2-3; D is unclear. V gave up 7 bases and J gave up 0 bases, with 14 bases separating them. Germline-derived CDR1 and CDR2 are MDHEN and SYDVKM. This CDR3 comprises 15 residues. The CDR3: CASITAEASTDTQYF. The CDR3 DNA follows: TGTGCCAGCATTACTGCGGAAGCTAGCACAGATACGCAGTATTTT.

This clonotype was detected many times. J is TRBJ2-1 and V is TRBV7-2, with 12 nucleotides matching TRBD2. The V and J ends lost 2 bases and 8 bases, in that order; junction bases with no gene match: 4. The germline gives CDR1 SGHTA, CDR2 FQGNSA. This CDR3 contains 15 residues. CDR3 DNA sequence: TGTGCCAGCAGCTTACCACTAGCGGGGGGCGATGAGCAGTTCTTC. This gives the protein CASSLPLAGGDEQFF.